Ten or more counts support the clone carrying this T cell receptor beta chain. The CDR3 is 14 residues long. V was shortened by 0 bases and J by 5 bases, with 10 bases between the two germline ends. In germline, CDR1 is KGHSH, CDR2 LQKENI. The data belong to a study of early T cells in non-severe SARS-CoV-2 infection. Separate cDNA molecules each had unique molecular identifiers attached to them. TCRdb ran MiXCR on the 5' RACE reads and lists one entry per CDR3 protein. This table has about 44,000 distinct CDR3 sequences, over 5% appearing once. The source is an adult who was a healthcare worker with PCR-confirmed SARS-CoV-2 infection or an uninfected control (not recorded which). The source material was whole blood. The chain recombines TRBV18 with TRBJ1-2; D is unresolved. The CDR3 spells CASSPPLKGYGYTF. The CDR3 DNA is TGTGCCAGCTCACCACCTTTGAAGGGTTATGGCTACACCTTC.